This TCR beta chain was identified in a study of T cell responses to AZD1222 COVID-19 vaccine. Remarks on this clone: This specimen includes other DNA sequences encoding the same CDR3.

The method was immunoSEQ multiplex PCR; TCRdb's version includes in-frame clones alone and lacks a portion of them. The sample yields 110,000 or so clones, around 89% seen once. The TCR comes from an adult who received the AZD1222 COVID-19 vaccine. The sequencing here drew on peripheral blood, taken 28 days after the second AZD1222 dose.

The CDR3 here is CASSLTITGELFF. CDR3 sequence (DNA): TGTGCCAGCAGCTTGACTATCACCGGGGAGCTGTTTTTT. The rearrangement uses TRBV7-3 and TRBJ2-2; TRBD2 is a possible D gene (5 bases). This CDR3 is 13 amino acids long. The V gene lost 3 bases and the J gene lost 4 bases, with 6 bases spanning the gap. Germline loops: CDR1 SGHTA, CDR2 FQGTGA.